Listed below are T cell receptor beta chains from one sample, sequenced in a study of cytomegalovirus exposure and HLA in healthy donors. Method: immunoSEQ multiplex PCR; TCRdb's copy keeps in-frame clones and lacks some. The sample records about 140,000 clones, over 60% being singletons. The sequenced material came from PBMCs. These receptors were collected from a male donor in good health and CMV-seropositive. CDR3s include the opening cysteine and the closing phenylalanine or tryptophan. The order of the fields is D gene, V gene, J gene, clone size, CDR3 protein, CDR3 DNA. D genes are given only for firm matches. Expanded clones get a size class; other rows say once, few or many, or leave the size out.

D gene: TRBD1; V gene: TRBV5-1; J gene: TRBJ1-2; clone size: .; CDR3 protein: CASSPGTGFNYGYTF; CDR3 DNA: TGCGCCAGCAGCCCAGGGACAGGATTTAACTATGGCTACACCTTC
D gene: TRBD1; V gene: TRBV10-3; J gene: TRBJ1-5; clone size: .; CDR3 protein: CAIGTGQTSNQPQHF; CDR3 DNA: TGTGCCATAGGGACAGGGCAAACCAGCAATCAGCCCCAGCATTTT
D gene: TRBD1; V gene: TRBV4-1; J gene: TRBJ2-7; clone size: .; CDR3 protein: CASSQGQGWGEQYF; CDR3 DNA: TGCGCCAGCAGCCAAGGACAGGGCTGGGGGGAGCAGTACTTC
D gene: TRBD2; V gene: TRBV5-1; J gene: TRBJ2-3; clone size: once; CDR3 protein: CASSGNSGGETDTQYF; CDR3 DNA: TGCGCCAGCAGCGGAAATAGCGGGGGGGAAACAGATACGCAGTATTTT
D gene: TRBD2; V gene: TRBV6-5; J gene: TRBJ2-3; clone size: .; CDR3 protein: CASSLLAGANTDTQYF; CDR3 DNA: TGTGCCAGCAGTTTGTTAGCGGGAGCGAATACAGATACGCAGTATTTT
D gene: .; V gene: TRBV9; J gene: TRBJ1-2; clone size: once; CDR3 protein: CASSDSPNDYGYTF; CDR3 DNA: TGTGCCAGCAGCGACTCCCCAAATGACTATGGCTACACCTTC
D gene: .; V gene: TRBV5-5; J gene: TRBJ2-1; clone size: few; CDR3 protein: CASSGLAINEQFF; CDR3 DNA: TGTGCCAGCAGTGGACTGGCGATTAATGAGCAGTTCTTC
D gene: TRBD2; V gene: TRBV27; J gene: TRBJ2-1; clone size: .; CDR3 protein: CASSPIAGNSYNEQFF; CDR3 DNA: TGTGCCAGCAGTCCTATAGCGGGTAACTCCTACAATGAGCAGTTCTTC
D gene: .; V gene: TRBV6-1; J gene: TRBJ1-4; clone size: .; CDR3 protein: CASSVGVEELFF; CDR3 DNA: TGTGCCAGCAGTGTCGGGGTGGAAGAACTGTTTTTT
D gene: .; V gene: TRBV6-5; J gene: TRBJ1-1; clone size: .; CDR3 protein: CASRRDSYTEAFF; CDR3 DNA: TGTGCCAGCAGACGAGACAGTTATACTGAAGCTTTCTTT
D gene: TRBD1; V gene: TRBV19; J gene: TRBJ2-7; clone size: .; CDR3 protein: CASSYDHGQGYEQYF; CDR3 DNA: TGTGCCAGTAGTTACGACCACGGACAGGGCTACGAGCAGTACTTC
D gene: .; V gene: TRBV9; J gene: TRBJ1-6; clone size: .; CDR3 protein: CASSQRTNSPLHF; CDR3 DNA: TGTGCCAGCAGCCAGCGAACCAATTCACCCCTCCACTTT
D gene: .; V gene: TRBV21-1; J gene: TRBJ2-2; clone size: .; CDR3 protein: CASSKEPSGRDTGELFF; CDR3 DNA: TGTGCCAGCAGCAAAGAGCCGAGCGGGAGGGACACCGGGGAGCTGTTTTTT
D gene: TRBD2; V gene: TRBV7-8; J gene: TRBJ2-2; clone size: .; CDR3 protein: CASSLLTSGGGTGELFF; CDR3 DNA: TGTGCCAGCAGCCTCCTGACTAGCGGAGGTGGCACCGGGGAGCTGTTTTTT
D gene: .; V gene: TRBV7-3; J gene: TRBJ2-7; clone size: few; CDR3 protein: CASSYEQWQGFDEQYF; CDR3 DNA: TGTGCCAGCAGCTACGAGCAGTGGCAGGGGTTCGACGAGCAGTACTTC
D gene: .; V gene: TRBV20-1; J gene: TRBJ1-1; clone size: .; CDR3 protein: CSAFINTEAFF; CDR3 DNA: TGCAGTGCTTTTATAAACACTGAAGCTTTCTTT
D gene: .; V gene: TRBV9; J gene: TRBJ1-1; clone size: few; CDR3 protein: CASSVGTANTEAFF; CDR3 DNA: TGTGCCAGCAGCGTAGGGACAGCGAACACTGAAGCTTTCTTT
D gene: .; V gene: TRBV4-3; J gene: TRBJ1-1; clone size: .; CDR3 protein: CASSQSGGTEAFF; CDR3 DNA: TGCGCCAGCAGCCAGTCGGGAGGGACTGAAGCTTTCTTT
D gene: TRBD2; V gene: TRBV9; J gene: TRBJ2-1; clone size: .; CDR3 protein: CASSVALTSGSNYEQFF; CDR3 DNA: TGTGCCAGCAGCGTAGCACTGACTAGCGGGAGTAACTATGAGCAGTTCTTC
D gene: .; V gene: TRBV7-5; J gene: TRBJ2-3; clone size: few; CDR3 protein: CARSSSGLAGDTDTQYF; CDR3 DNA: TGTGCCAGAAGTTCTTCGGGACTAGCGGGAGACACAGATACGCAGTATTTT
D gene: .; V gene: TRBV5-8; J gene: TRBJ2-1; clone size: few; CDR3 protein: CASSWQTPYNEQFF; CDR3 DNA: TGTGCCAGCAGCTGGCAGACTCCCTACAATGAGCAGTTCTTC
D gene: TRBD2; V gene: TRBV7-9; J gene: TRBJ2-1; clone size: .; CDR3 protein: CASSLAGGLAVGNEQFF; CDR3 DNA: TGTGCCAGCAGCTTAGCGGGGGGACTAGCTGTTGGCAATGAGCAGTTCTTC
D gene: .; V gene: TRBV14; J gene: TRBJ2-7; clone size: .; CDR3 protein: CASSQGEFYEQYF; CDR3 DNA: TGTGCCAGCAGCCAAGGGGAGTTCTACGAGCAGTACTTC
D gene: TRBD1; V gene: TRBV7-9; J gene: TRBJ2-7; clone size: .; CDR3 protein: CASSRTGDSYEQYF; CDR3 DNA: TGTGCCAGCAGCCGGACAGGAGACTCCTACGAGCAGTACTTC
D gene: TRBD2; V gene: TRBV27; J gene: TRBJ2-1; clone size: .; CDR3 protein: CASAGGNEQFF; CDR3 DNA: TGTGCCAGCGCGGGAGGAAATGAGCAGTTCTTC
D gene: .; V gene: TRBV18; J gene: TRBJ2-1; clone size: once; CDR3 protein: CASSFRDSRGNEQFF; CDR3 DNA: TGTGCCAGCTCATTCCGGGACTCCCGCGGCAATGAGCAGTTCTTC
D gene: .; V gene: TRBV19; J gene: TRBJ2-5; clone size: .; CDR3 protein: CASSLWGGGETQYF; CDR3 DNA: TGTGCCAGTAGTCTATGGGGGGGCGGAGAGACCCAGTACTTC
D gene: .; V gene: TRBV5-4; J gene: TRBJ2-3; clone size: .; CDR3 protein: CASSYLTDTQYF; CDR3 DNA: TGTGCCAGCAGCTACTTGACAGATACGCAGTATTTT